This T cell receptor beta chain appears in the sequencing data of a study of T-cell reconstitution after alpha-beta-depleted transplantation in children listed by TCRdb under 2016. General notes on the study: Using TCR repertoire profiling, the study quantitatively followed how T-cell immune reconstitution unfolded in children after TCRalphabeta/CD19-depleted allogeneic hematopoietic cell transplantation. The research as a whole found: About two months after transplant, the apparently early recovery of alphabetaT-cell counts reportedly depended on just several hundred clones that had expanded rapidly and came from non-depleted graft cells. In some patients, the high TCRbeta diversity seen at day 60 was put down to recipient T cells and intrathymic progenitors that had survived conditioning. Over subsequent months, a decline in hyperexpanded clone frequencies was noted, and after one year, T-cell counts and TCRbeta diversity were mostly ascribed to newly produced T cells.

Remarks on this clonotype: The specificity of this receptor is unknown. Qualities for individual bases were not recorded, and no much larger clone is one base off.

The CDR1 and CDR2 encoded by the germline V gene are SQVTM and ANQGSEA. From the cysteine through the phenylalanine, the CDR3 covers 11 amino acids. The sequence is cut down to CDR3 DNA, 33 bases in frame from base 1. Cut back by 3 bases and 6 bases, the V and J ends lie 8 bases apart. The treatment or condition label here, explained by the study, means: allogeneic hematopoietic cell transplantation with graft depleted of TCRalphabeta T cells and CD19 B cells. The transplant recipients were children given TCRalphabeta/CD19-depleted allogeneic hematopoietic cell grafts. Library method: PCR. Sequenced on an Illumina HiSeq 2500. TCR libraries were prepared with molecular barcoding, using unique molecular identifiers to normalize TCRbeta repertoire quantification. The public reads were run again by TCRdb, first through fastp at Q25 and then through MiXCR, and only productive beta chains were kept. Each CDR3 protein appears once, grouped with its most common genes and DNA. This sample lists 490,000 or so distinct CDR3 sequences; more than 9% were detected once. 2% to 2.5% of the sample is taken by the ten largest.

Here the chain combines TRBV29-1 and TRBJ1-1; the D gene identity is not certain. The source was PBMCs, collected before TCRalphabeta/CD19-depleted stem cell transplant. This sequence was found in a child aged 2 to 15 with inherited bone marrow failure, due to receive a stem cell transplant. The CDR3 corresponds to CSVDLFPEAFF. The nucleotide sequence reads TGCAGCGTTGACCTTTTCCCTGAAGCTTTCTTT.